The 27 T cell receptor beta chains below all came from one sample that was sequenced in a study of regulatory T cells in long-lasting Graves disease. The sample's time point: persistent/refractory GD, antithyroid drugs over 5 years with positive TRAb. From PBMCs, RNA was extracted and then used to make the TCR library. Libraries of TCR beta came from iRepertoire HTBI primers plus Arm-PCR of CDR3 regions. TCRdb recomputed calls from the multiplex PCR reads with MiXCR, one row per CDR3 protein. This table holds 600,000 to 800,000 distinct CDR3 sequences, about 30% found once. This specimen consisted of peripheral blood mononuclear cells (PBMCs), obtained when the disease was refractory, from a patient treated with antithyroid drugs. Receptors originate from a female donor with Graves disease.

A few counts support this clonotype. The CDR3 nucleotides are TGTGCCAGCAGCCTCTCCAGCCCCACTGAAGCTTTCTTT. As protein: CASSLSSPTEAFF. This chain joins TRBV7-3 and TRBJ1-1; D unclear. The germline V gene has CDR1 SGHTA and CDR2 FQGTGA. CDR3 length equals 13 residues. The V gene lost 5 bases and the J gene lost 4 bases, with 11 bases spanning the gap.

The chain employs TRBV5-1 and TRBJ1-2; D is undetermined. The germline V and J ends were trimmed by 4 bases and 1 base, with 11 bases remaining between them. From germline, CDR1 is SGHRS and CDR2 YFSETQ. The CDR3 has 14 amino acids. The CDR3: CASSPGLVNYGYTF. As DNA, the CDR3 is TGCGCCAGCAGCCCTGGACTGGTTAACTATGGCTACACCTTC. Full variable domain (remainder filled in from reference TRBV5-1 and TRBJ1-2): KAGVTQTPRYLIKTRGQQVTLSCSPISGHRSVSWYQQTPGQGLQFLFEYFSETQRNKGNFPGRFSGRQFSNSRSEMNVSTLELGDSALYLCASSPGLVNYGYTFGSGTRLTVV.

This clonotype showed up just a few times. The genes are TRBV15 and TRBJ1-1; 8 positions agree with TRBD1. The length of the CDR3 is 14 residues. The germline V gene has CDR1 LNHNV and CDR2 YYDKDF (reference sequence). J was trimmed by 3 bases and V by 8 bases; bases with no gene match: 8. In DNA, the CDR3 is TGTGCCACCCGACAACAGGGGGGATACACTGAAGCTTTCTTT. It yields the protein CATRQQGGYTEAFF.

This clonotype was observed at least ten times. The gene calls are TRBV2 and TRBJ1-4, with D possibly TRBD1 on 5 matching bases. The CDR3 length is 17 residues. Germline loops: CDR1 SNHLY, CDR2 FYNNEI. Trimming left V 2 bases short and J 2 bases short, with 15 bases between. The CDR3 nucleotides read TGTGCCAGCAGTGAAACCCCACGGGGGACTACTAATGAAAAACTGTTTTTT. It translates to CASSETPRGTTNEKLFF.

This clonotype occurred a few times. The rearrangement uses TRBV7-3 and TRBJ2-3, with 10 positions matching TRBD2. Germline V lookup: CDR1 SGHTA, CDR2 FQGTGA. Trimming at V came to 6 bases and at J to 3 bases, leaving 6 bases not matched to a gene. This CDR3 spans 15 amino acids. In nucleotides, the CDR3 is TGTGCCAGCAGTCCTCTAGCGGGAGCAACAGATACGCAGTATTTT. Protein: CASSPLAGATDTQYF.

The chain uses TRBV24-1 and TRBJ1-1, with D hard to call. CDR3 length: 13 residues. Germline CDR1 KGHDR, CDR2 SFDVKD. V was cut by 5 bases and J by 0 bases, with 6 bases left in between. CDR3: CATSAGLNTEAFF. The DNA of the CDR3 is TGTGCCACCAGTGCTGGGCTGAACACTGAAGCTTTCTTT.

The chain links TRBV12-3 or TRBV12-4 to TRBJ1-4; no clear D gene. Trimming took off 5 bases at V and 4 bases at J, with 14 bases between the two ends. The CDR3 has 15 amino acids. DNA of the CDR3: TGTGCCAGCAGTCCTTTGTGGGCGGGTAATGAAAAACTGTTTTTT. It yields the protein CASSPLWAGNEKLFF.

The chain uses TRBV19 and TRBJ1-6, with a possible D match to TRBD1 (6 bases). CDR1 is LNHDA and CDR2 is SQIVND in the germline V gene (reference sequence). V lost 4 bases and J lost 7, with 17 bases in between. This CDR3 has 16 residues. The CDR3 coding sequence is TGTGCCAGTAGTAACGAGGGGGGCTTGGCGAATTCACCCCTCCACTTT. Protein sequence: CASSNEGGLANSPLHF.

J is TRBJ2-1 and V is TRBV28; 9 nucleotides agree with TRBD2. There are 16 residues in the CDR3. Unmatched junction bases numbered 14, after V lost 7 bases and J lost 7 bases. CDR1 MDHEN and CDR2 SYDVKM come from the germline V gene. The CDR3 loop reads CASTLGEVSGSNEQFF. In DNA, the CDR3 is TGTGCCAGCACCCTCGGGGAGGTTAGCGGGAGTAATGAGCAGTTCTTC.

The J gene is TRBJ1-2, the V gene TRBV28; the match to TRBD1 covers 9 bases. Germline CDR1 is MDHEN and CDR2 is SYDVKM. The J segment lost 8 bases and the V segment lost 6 bases, leaving 4 bases of the junction unmatched. This CDR3 spans 12 amino acids. CDR3: CASSAGQGGYTF. The CDR3 coding sequence is TGTGCCAGCAGCGCGGGACAGGGAGGCTACACCTTC.

A few counts support this clonotype. V usage is TRBV5-4 and J usage is TRBJ1-1; 9 bases match TRBD1. With V trimmed by 5 bases and J by 1 base, 6 bases remained unmatched. CDR3 length: 15 residues. Germline assignment: CDR1 SGHNT and CDR2 YYREEE (reference sequence). The CDR3 loop is CASSSRQGENTEAFF. CDR3 DNA: TGTGCCAGCAGTAGTAGACAGGGGGAGAACACTGAAGCTTTCTTT. Looking up the rest from reference TRBV5-4 and TRBJ1-1 gives the full variable domain: ETGVTQSPTHLIKTRGQQVTLRCSSQSGHNTVSWYQQALGQGPQFIFQYYREEENGRGNFPPRFSGLQFPNYSSELNVNALELDDSALYLCASSSRQGENTEAFFGQGTRLTVV.

The J gene is TRBJ2-7, the V gene TRBV29-1, with 11 nucleotides matching TRBD2. CDR1 and CDR2 (germline): SQVTM, ANQGSEA. The CDR3 is 15 amino acids. The junction had 4 bases not matched to a gene; V was cut back by 1 base and J by 2 bases. CDR3 residues: CSVEGGTSGAYEQYF. DNA for the CDR3: TGCAGCGTTGAAGGAGGGACTAGCGGAGCCTACGAGCAGTACTTC.

CDR3 DNA: TGCAGTGCTAGAGAAAAAGGACTAGCGGGGGGGCAGCAGTACTTC. Its translation: CSAREKGLAGGQQYF. The genes are TRBV20-1 and TRBJ2-7; 15 positions agree with TRBD2. The J segment lost 8 bases and the V segment lost 0 bases, leaving 5 bases of the junction unmatched. The germline V gene has CDR1 DFQATT and CDR2 SNEGSKA (reference sequence). The CDR3 extends over 15 amino acids.

This clonotype was seen repeatedly, ten times or more. The J gene is TRBJ1-5, the V gene TRBV27, with 8 bases lining up with TRBD1. The CDR3 extends over 14 amino acids. Germline V gene sequence: CDR1 MNHEY, CDR2 SMNVEV (reference sequence). V shed 3 bases, J shed 3 bases, and the junction held 1 base outside the gene matches. The CDR3 DNA sequence: TGTGCCAGCAGTTTGGGACAGGTCAATCAGCCCCAGCATTTT. Translating gives CASSLGQVNQPQHF.

This clonotype was detected a few times. V usage is TRBV9 and J usage is TRBJ1-2, with D possibly matching TRBD1 (6 bases). This CDR3 is built from 15 residues. CDR1 SGDLS and CDR2 YYNGEE come from the germline V gene. With 4 bases removed from V and 9 bases from J, the gap between germline ends came to 22 bases. CDR3 bases: TGTGCCAGCAGCCTCCCCTTGGGGGCGGAGTATCGCTACACCTTC. Protein: CASSLPLGAEYRYTF.

A single count supports this clonotype. The V and J genes are TRBV28 and TRBJ2-1; 8 bases are a match to TRBD2. The V gene end was trimmed by 5 bases and the J gene end by 6 bases; junction bases not matched to a gene: 15. The V gene's germline CDR1 is MDHEN and CDR2 SYDVKM. The CDR3 sequence is 17 residues long. The CDR3 protein is CASSPTPGLGAINEQFF. In DNA, the CDR3 is TGTGCCAGCAGTCCGACTCCGGGACTAGGGGCTATCAATGAGCAGTTCTTC.

The sample holds a few counts of this clonotype. The chain is built from TRBV3-1 and TRBJ1-1; the match to TRBD1 covers 10 bases. After removal of 1 base from V and 11 bases from J, the junction contained 7 bases not matched to a gene. The CDR3 is made up of 14 amino acids. Germline lookup yields CDR1 LGHDT and CDR2 YNNKEL (reference sequence). In nucleotides, the CDR3 is TGTGCCAGCAGCCAAGTTGCCGGGACAGGGGAGGCTTTCTTT. Protein sequence: CASSQVAGTGEAFF.

The sample holds a few counts of this clonotype. V is TRBV10-3 and J is TRBJ2-6; TRBD1 aligns across 8 bases. Trimming took 6 bases from V and 4 from J; bases not matched to a gene: 11. This CDR3 has 17 amino acids. Germline CDR1 is ENHRY and CDR2 is SYGVKD. CDR3 nucleotides: TGTGCCATCAGCGTAGGGACAGGTGATTGGGGGGCCAACGTCCTGACTTTC. Translated, it gives CAISVGTGDWGANVLTF.

There are a few counts of this clonotype. The chain couples TRBV28 to TRBJ1-3, with TRBD1 as a possible D gene (5 bases). Trimming took off 5 bases at V and 11 bases at J, with 10 bases between the two ends. CDR3 length: 11 amino acids. The germline CDR1 and CDR2 sequences are MDHEN and SYDVKM. CDR3 coding DNA: TGTGCCAGCAGTGTGGACATCGCCATATATTTT. This translates into CASSVDIAIYF.

The chain has TRBV28 and TRBJ2-5, with D perhaps matching TRBD2 (7 bases). Germline CDR1 MDHEN, CDR2 SYDVKM. The V end was cut by 8 bases, the J end by 4 bases, with 14 bases between. The CDR3 has 13 residues. This CDR3 reads CASGGGRPETQYF. The CDR3, as DNA: TGTGCCAGCGGGGGGGGCCGTCCAGAGACCCAGTACTTC.

The V call is TRBV5-1, the J call TRBJ2-2, with 9 bases fitting TRBD2. Trimming removed 1 base from V and 5 bases from J; junction bases left unmatched: 6. Germline values: CDR1 SGHRS, CDR2 YFSETQ. The CDR3 contains 16 residues. The CDR3 region has the DNA TGCGCCAGCAGCTTGTGGGCTAGCGGGAAAACCGGGGAGCTGTTTTTT. Encoded protein: CASSLWASGKTGELFF.

In the case of this clonotype: Since no conserved phenylalanine or tryptophan closes the CDR3, a read error is the likely cause. This chain joins TRBV24-1 and TRBJ2-5; no clear D. Germline CDR1 KGHDR, CDR2 SFDVKD. CDR3 length equals 11 residues. Between the trimmed V and J ends, which lost 9 bases and 4 bases, there was a span of 8 bases. CDR3 nucleotide sequence: TGTGCCACCCCAGTCCCAGAGACCCAGTACCTC. Translating gives CATPVPETQYL.

This clonotype was detected only once. A much larger clone sits a single nucleotide away, making a read error possible. The V gene is TRBV28, the J gene TRBJ1-5; 7 bases align to TRBD1. This CDR3 spans 14 amino acids. Per germline, CDR1 MDHEN and CDR2 SYDVKM. The CDR3 sequence: CASSPGTENQPQRF. The CDR3 DNA sequence: TGTGCCAGCAGTCCCGGGACAGAAAATCAGCCCCAGCGTTTT.

The chain joins TRBV20-1 to TRBJ1-6, with TRBD1 identical over 10 bases. Germline CDR1 is DFQATT and CDR2 is SNEGSKA (reference sequence). The CDR3 loop spans 13 amino acids. The V gene end was trimmed by 6 bases and the J gene end by 8 bases; junction bases not matched to a gene: 4. This CDR3 is CSAQGTGDSPLHF. In nucleotides, the CDR3 is TGCAGTGCACAAGGGACAGGGGATTCACCCCTCCACTTT.

This clonotype occurred many times. This sequence joins TRBV2 and TRBJ2-7; the D call may be TRBD1 or TRBD2 (6 bases each). Germline V gene lookup returns CDR1 SNHLY and CDR2 FYNNEI. Trimming pared 7 bases from V and 0 bases from J, leaving 10 bases between. The CDR3 covers 13 residues. This CDR3 is CASKGGASYEQYF. DNA for the CDR3: TGTGCCAGCAAGGGGGGCGCCTCCTACGAGCAGTACTTC. Together with reference TRBV2 and TRBJ2-7, the CDR3 gives the full variable domain: EPEVTQTPSHQVTQMGQEVILRCVPISNHLYFYWYRQILGQKVEFLVSFYNNEISEKSEIFDDQFSVERPDGSNFTLKIRSTKLEDSAMYFCASKGGASYEQYFGPGTRLTVT.

A few counts support this clonotype. The rearrangement links TRBV5-4 to TRBJ1-1; no clear D gene. Deletions cut 4 bases from V and 8 bases from J, with 12 bases between. CDR1 SGHNT and CDR2 YYREEE come from the germline V gene (reference sequence). The CDR3 sequence is 12 residues long. DNA of the CDR3: TGTGCCAGCAGCCCAAGTATAGGGGAAGCTTTCTTT. It translates to CASSPSIGEAFF.

The chain recombines TRBV29-1 with TRBJ2-7, with TRBD1 matching 7 bases. The CDR3 length is 13 residues. V was pared by 7 bases and J by 2 bases, with 8 bases of the junction left unmatched. From germline, CDR1 is SQVTM and CDR2 ANQGSEA. CDR3 sequence: CSARTGSPYEQYF. The CDR3 region has the DNA TGCAGCGCCCGGACAGGTTCACCCTACGAGCAGTACTTC.